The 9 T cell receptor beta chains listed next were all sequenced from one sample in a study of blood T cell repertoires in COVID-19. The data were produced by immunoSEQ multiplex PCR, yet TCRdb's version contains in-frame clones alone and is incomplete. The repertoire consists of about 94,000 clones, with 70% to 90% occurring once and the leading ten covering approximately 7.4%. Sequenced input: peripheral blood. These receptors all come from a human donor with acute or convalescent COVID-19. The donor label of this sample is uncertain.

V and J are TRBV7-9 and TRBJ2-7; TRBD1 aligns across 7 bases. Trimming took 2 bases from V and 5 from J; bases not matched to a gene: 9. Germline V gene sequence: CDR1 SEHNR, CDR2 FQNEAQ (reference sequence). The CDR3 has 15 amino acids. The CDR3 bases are TGTGCCAGCAGCTTAAGGGCAGGGGGTTTAAACGAGCAGTACTTC. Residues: CASSLRAGGLNEQYF.

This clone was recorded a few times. The CDR3: CASRSSLQQLDEQYF. CDR3 in DNA: TGTGCCAGCAGGTCTTCCCTTCAACAGCTCGACGAGCAGTACTTC. The chain combines TRBV6-6 with TRBJ2-7, with no clear D. This CDR3 has 15 residues. The V and J ends lost 6 bases and 5 bases respectively, with 20 bases between them. Germline lookup yields CDR1 MNHNY and CDR2 SVGAGI (reference sequence).

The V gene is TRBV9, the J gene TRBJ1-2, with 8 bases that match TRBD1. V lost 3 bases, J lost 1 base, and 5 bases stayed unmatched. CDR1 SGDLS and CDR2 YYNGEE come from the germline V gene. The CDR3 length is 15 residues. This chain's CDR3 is CASSEGQAFNYGYTF. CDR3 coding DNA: TGTGCCAGCAGCGAGGGACAGGCTTTTAACTATGGCTACACCTTC.

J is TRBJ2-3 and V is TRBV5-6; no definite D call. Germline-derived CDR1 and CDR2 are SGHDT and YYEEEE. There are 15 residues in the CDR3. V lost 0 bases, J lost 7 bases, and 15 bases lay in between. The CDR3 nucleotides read TGTGCCAGCAGCTTGGGAGTAATTCCCAAGAATACGCAGTATTTT. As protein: CASSLGVIPKNTQYF. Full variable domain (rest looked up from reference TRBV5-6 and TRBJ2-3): DAGVTQSPTHLIKTRGQQVTLRCSPKSGHDTVSWYQQALGQGPQFIFQYYEEEERQRGNFPDRFSGHQFPNYSSELNVNALLLGDSALYLCASSLGVIPKNTQYFGPGTRLTVL.

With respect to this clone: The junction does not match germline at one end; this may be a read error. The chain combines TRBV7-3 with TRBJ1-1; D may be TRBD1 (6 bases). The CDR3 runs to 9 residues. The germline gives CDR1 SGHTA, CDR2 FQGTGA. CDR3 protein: CASSLGGSF. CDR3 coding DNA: TGTGCCAGCAGCTTAGGGGGCTCGTTT.

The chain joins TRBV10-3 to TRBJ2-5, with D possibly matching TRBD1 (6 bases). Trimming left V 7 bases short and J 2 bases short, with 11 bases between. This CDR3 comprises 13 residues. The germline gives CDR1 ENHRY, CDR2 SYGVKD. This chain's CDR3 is CAITSGQQETQYF. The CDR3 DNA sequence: TGTGCCATCACCTCAGGACAGCAAGAGACCCAGTACTTC.

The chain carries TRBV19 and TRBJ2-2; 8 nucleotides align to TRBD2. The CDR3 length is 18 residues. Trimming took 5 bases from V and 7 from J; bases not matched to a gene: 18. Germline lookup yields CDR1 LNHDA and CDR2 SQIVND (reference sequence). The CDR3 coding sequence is TGTGCCAGTAGTCTTATATTCCAGCGGGGGTTCCTAGTCGGGGAGCTGTTTTTT. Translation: CASSLIFQRGFLVGELFF.

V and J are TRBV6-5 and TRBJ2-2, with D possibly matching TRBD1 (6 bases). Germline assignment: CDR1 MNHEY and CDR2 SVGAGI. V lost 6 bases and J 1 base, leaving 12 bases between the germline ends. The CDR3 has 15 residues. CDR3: CASRPGTQNTGELFF. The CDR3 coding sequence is TGTGCCAGCAGGCCCGGGACACAGAACACCGGGGAGCTGTTTTTT.

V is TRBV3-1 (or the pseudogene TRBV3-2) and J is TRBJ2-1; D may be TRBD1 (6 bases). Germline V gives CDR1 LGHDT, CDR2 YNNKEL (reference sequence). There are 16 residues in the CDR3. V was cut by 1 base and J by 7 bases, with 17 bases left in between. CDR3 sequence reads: CASSQVWGSQGNEQFF. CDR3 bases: TGTGCCAGCAGCCAAGTTTGGGGCAGCCAGGGGAATGAGCAGTTCTTC.